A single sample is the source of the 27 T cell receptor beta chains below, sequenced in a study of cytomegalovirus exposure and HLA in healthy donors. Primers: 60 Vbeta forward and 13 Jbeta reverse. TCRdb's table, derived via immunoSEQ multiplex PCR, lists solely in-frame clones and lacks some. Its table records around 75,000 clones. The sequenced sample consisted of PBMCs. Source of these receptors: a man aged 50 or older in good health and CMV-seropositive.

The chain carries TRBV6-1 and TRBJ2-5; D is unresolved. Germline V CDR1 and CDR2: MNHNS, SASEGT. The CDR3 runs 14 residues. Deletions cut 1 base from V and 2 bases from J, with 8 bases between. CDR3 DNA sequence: TGTGCCAGCAGTGAAGGAGAGCGTCAAGAGACCCAGTACTTC. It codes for CASSEGERQETQYF.

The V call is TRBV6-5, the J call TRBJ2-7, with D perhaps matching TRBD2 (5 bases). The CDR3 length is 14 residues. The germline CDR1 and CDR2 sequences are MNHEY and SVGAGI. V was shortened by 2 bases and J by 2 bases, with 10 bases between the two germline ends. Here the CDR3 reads CASSYSGKAYEQYF. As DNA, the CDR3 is TGTGCCAGCAGTTACAGCGGAAAAGCCTACGAGCAGTACTTC.

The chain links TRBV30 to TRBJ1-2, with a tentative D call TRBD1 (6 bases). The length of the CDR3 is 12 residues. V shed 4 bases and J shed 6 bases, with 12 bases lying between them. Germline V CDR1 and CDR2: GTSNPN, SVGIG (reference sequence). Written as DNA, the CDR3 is TGTGCCTGGACAGGGGTGTTCGATGGCTACACCTTC. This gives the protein CAWTGVFDGYTF. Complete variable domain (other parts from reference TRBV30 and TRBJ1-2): SQTIHQWPATLVQPVGSPLSLECTVEGTSNPNLYWYRQAAGRGLQLLFYSVGIGQISSEVPQNLSASRPQDRQFILSSKKLLLSDSGFYLCAWTGVFDGYTFGSGTRLTVV.

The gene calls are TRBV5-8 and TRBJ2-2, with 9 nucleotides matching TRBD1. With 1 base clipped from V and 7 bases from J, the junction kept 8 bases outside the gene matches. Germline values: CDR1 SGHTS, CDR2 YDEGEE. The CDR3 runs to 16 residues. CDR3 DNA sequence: TGTGCCAGCAGCTTGTGGGGGACAGGGATCCACGGGGAGCTGTTTTTT. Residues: CASSLWGTGIHGELFF.

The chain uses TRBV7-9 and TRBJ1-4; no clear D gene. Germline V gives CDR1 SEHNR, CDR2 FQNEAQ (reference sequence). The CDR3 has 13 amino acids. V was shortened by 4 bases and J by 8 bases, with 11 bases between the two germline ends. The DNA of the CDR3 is TGTGCCAGCAGCTCCTCCTCTAGAGAAAAACTGTTTTTT. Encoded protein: CASSSSSREKLFF.

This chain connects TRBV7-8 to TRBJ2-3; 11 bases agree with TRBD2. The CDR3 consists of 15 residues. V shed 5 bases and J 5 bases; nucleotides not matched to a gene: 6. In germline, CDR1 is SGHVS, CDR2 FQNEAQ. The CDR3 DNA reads TGTGCCAGCAGCGTCTTAGCGGGGGGGCAAGATACGCAGTATTTT. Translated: CASSVLAGGQDTQYF.

The CDR3 sequence: CASSRLTGGAEGYTF. The DNA of the CDR3 is TGCGCCAGCAGCCGACTGACAGGGGGCGCGGAAGGCTACACCTTC. The chain employs TRBV4-1 and TRBJ1-2; 10 bases agree with TRBD1. Germline CDR1 MGHRA, CDR2 YSYEKL. The J segment lost 8 bases and the V segment lost 4 bases, leaving 10 bases of the junction unmatched. The CDR3 spans 15 residues.

CDR3 loop: CASSFGQGARNTEAFF. CDR3 bases: TGTGCCAGCAGTTTCGGACAGGGGGCGCGAAACACTGAAGCTTTCTTT. The rearrangement uses TRBV27 and TRBJ1-1; 11 bases agree with TRBD1. Per the germline V gene, CDR1 is MNHEY and CDR2 is SMNVEV (reference sequence). J lost 2 bases, V lost 3 bases, and 5 bases had no gene match. The CDR3 has 16 residues.

The CDR3 spells CAISAGTEGQYV. In DNA, the CDR3 is TGTGCCATCAGCGCCGGGACGGAGGGGCAGTACGTC. This chain uses TRBV10-3 with TRBJ2-7; TRBD2 might be the D (6 bases). The CDR3 length is 12 residues. The germline V gene has CDR1 ENHRY and CDR2 SYGVKD. V shed 6 bases and J shed 9 bases, with 15 bases lying between them.

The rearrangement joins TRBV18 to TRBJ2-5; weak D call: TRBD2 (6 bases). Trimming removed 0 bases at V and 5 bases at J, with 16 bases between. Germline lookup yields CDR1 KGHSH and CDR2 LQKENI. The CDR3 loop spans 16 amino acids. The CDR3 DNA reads TGTGCCAGCTCACCACCCCGAACGGCGGGAAGCGAGACCCAGTACTTC. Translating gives CASSPPRTAGSETQYF.

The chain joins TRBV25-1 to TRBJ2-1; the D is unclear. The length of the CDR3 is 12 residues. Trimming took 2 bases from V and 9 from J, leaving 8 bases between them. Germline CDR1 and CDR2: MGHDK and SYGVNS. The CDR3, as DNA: TGTGCCAGCAGTGAACGAGTAAGTGAGCAGTTCTTC. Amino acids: CASSERVSEQFF.

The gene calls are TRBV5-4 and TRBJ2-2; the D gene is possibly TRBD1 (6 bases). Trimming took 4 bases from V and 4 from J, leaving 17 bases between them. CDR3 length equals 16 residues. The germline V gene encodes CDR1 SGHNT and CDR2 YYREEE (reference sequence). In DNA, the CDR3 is TGTGCCAGCAGCGCTATTCAGGGGCAGGGCACCGGGGAGCTGTTTTTT. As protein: CASSAIQGQGTGELFF. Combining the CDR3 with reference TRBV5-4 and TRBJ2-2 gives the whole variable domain ETGVTQSPTHLIKTRGQQVTLRCSSQSGHNTVSWYQQALGQGPQFIFQYYREEENGRGNFPPRFSGLQFPNYSSELNVNALELDDSALYLCASSAIQGQGTGELFFGEGSRLTVL.

The CDR3 sequence: CASSLDQGANGGYTF. Here the CDR3 DNA reads TGCGCCAGCAGCTTGGACCAGGGGGCTAACGGTGGCTACACCTTC. This chain connects TRBV5-1 to TRBJ1-2; TRBD1 agrees at 8 bases. Trimming removed 0 bases from V and 7 bases from J; junction bases left unmatched: 8. From germline, CDR1 is SGHRS and CDR2 YFSETQ. CDR3 length equals 15 residues.

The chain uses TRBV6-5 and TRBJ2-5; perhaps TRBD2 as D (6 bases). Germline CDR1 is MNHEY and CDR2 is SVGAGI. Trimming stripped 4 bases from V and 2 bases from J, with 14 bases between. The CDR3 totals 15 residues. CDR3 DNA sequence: TGTGCCAGCAGTTCATCCGGACTATTACAAGAGACCCAGTACTTC. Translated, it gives CASSSSGLLQETQYF.

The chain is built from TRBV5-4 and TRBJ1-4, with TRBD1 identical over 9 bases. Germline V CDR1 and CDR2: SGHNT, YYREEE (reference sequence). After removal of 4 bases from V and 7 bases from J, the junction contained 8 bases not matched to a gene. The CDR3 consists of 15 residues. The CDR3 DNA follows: TGTGCCAGCAGCCCCGACAGGGGGGGTGGTGAAAAACTGTTTTTT. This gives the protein CASSPDRGGGEKLFF.

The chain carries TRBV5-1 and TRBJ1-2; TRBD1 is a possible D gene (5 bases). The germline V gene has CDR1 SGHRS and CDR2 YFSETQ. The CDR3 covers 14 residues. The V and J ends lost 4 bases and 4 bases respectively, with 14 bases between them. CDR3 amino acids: CASSLGTAAYGYTF. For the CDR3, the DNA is TGCGCCAGCAGCCTGGGGACTGCGGCCTATGGCTACACCTTC.

The CDR3 protein is CASSLRGSGEETQYF. CDR3 DNA sequence: TGTGCCAGCAGCTTAAGAGGGTCGGGGGAAGAGACCCAGTACTTC. This rearrangement joins TRBV7-3 to TRBJ2-5, with TRBD2 as a possible D gene (6 bases). This CDR3 comprises 15 residues. Deletions cut 1 base from V and 3 bases from J, with 12 bases between. CDR1 is SGHTA, CDR2 FQGTGA, per germline. The full variable domain, its missing parts supplied by reference TRBV7-3 and TRBJ2-5, is GAGVSQTPSNKVTEKGKYVELRCDPISGHTALYWYRQSLGQGPEFLIYFQGTGAADDSGLPNDRFFAVRPEGSVSTLKIQRTERGDSAVYLCASSLRGSGEETQYFGPGTRLLVL.

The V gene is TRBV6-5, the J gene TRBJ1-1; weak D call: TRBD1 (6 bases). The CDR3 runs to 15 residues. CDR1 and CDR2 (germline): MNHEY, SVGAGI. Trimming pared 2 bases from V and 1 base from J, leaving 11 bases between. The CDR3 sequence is CASSYDVGQNTEAFF. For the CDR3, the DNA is TGTGCCAGCAGTTACGATGTGGGACAGAACACTGAAGCTTTCTTT.

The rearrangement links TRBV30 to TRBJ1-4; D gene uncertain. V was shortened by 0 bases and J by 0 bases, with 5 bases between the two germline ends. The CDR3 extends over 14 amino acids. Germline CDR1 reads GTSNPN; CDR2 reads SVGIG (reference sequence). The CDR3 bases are TGTGCCTGGAGTGTACTGACAACTAATGAAAAACTGTTTTTT. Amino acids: CAWSVLTTNEKLFF.

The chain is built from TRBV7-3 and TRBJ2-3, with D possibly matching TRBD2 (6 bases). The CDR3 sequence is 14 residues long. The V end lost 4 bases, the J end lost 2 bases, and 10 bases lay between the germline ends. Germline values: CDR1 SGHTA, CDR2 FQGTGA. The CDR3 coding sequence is TGTGCCAGCAGCTCGGGACTTTACACAGATACGCAGTATTTT. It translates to CASSSGLYTDTQYF. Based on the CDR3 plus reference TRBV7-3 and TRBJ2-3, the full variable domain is GAGVSQTPSNKVTEKGKYVELRCDPISGHTALYWYRQSLGQGPEFLIYFQGTGAADDSGLPNDRFFAVRPEGSVSTLKIQRTERGDSAVYLCASSSGLYTDTQYFGPGTRLTVL.

This CDR3 is CAWDRLYGYTF. For the CDR3, the DNA is TGTGCCTGGGACAGGCTGTATGGCTACACCTTC. This chain connects TRBV30 to TRBJ1-2, with D perhaps matching TRBD1 (6 bases). The ends were cut back, 5 bases at V and 5 bases at J, with 9 bases in the middle. The CDR3 sequence is 11 residues long. Germline values: CDR1 GTSNPN, CDR2 SVGIG (reference sequence).

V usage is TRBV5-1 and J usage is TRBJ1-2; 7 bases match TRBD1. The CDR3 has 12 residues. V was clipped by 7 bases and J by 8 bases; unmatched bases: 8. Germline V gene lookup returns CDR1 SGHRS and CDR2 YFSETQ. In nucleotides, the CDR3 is TGCGCCAGCGAGGGGGCACAGGGAGGCTACACCTTC. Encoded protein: CASEGAQGGYTF.

The CDR3 nucleotides are TGTGCCAGCAGCTTAGCGGGGCCCCACCCCCAGCATTTT. Amino acid sequence: CASSLAGPHPQHF. The chain is built from TRBV7-8 and TRBJ1-5; tentative D call: TRBD1 (5 bases). The CDR3 length is 13 residues. The V gene lost 0 bases and the J gene lost 10 bases, with 10 bases spanning the gap. The germline CDR1 and CDR2 sequences are SGHVS and FQNEAQ. Filled out from reference TRBV7-8 and TRBJ1-5, the complete variable domain reads GAGVSQSPRYKVAKRGQDVALRCDPISGHVSLFWYQQALGQGPEFLTYFQNEAQLDKSGLPSDRFFAERPEGSVSTLKIQRTQQEDSAVYLCASSLAGPHPQHFGDGTRLSIL.

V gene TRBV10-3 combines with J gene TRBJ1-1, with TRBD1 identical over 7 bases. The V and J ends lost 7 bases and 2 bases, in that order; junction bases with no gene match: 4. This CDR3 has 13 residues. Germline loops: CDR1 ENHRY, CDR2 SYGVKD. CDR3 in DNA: TGTGCCATCACCCAGGGGGGAAACACTGAAGCTTTCTTT. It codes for CAITQGGNTEAFF.

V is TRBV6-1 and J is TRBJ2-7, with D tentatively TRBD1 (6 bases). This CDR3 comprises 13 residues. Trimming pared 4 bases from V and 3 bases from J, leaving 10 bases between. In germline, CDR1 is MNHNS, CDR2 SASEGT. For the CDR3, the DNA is TGTGCCAGCAGTGTAGTACAGGGCTACGAGCAGTACGTC. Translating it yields CASSVVQGYEQYV.

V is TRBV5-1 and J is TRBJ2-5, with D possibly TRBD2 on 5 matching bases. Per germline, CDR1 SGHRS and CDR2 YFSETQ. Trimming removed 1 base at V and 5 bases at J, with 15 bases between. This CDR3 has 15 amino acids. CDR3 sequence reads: CASSLSPSTGETQYF. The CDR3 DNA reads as TGCGCCAGCAGCTTGAGCCCTAGCACGGGTGAGACCCAGTACTTC.

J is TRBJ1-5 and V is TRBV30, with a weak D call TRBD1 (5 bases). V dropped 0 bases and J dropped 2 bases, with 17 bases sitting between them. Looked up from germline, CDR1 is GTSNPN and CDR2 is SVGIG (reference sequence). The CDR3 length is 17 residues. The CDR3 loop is CAWSVPRVGVGNQPQHF. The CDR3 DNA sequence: TGTGCCTGGAGTGTACCTCGTGTAGGGGTAGGCAATCAGCCCCAGCATTTT.